The 24 T cell receptor beta chains given below trace back to one sample, sequenced in a study of PD-1 blockade in classical Hodgkin lymphoma. Relapses following autologous stem cell transplantation were seen in all patients, with brentuximab vedotin exposure varying. Profiled with immunoSEQ multiplex PCR; TCRdb holds only in-frame clones, not every one. This sample has about 84,000 clones, with around nine tenths found just once. Here the sequenced sample was peripheral blood mononuclear cells (PBMCs), taken at baseline. The receptors stem from a human donor with classical Hodgkin lymphoma.

The CDR3 here is CASSIGTWRDPQYF. The CDR3 bases are TGTGCCAGTAGTATAGGGACATGGAGGGATCCGCAGTATTTT. This chain joins TRBV19 and TRBJ2-3, with D maybe TRBD2 (6 bases). There are 14 residues in the CDR3. CDR1 and CDR2 (germline): LNHDA, SQIVND (reference sequence). Trimming stripped 1 base from V and 10 bases from J, with 15 bases between.

The chain employs TRBV29-1 and TRBJ1-5; no definite D call. The CDR3 runs 11 residues. Germline CDR1 SQVTM, CDR2 ANQGSEA. Deletions cut 0 bases from V and 11 bases from J, with 8 bases between. CDR3 loop: CSVEDPPTQHF. DNA for the CDR3: TGCAGCGTTGAAGACCCCCCAACCCAGCATTTT.

The chain links TRBV27 to TRBJ2-7; unclear D gene. This CDR3 has 12 amino acids. The germline gives CDR1 MNHEY, CDR2 SMNVEV (reference sequence). V lost 4 bases, J lost 6 bases, and 10 bases lay in between. CDR3 sequence reads: CASSSVTVEQYF. As DNA, the CDR3 is TGTGCCAGCAGTTCCGTAACAGTCGAGCAGTACTTC.

The chain joins TRBV9 to TRBJ2-5; D remains ambiguous. V dropped 2 bases and J dropped 5 bases, with 13 bases sitting between them. The CDR3 contains 14 residues. Germline CDR1 and CDR2: SGDLS and YYNGEE. The CDR3 reads CASSVQFASETQYF. The CDR3 bases are TGTGCCAGCAGCGTCCAATTTGCGTCGGAGACCCAGTACTTC.

The V call is TRBV18, the J call TRBJ2-7; D may be TRBD1 (6 bases). The V gene lost 3 bases and the J gene lost 2 bases, with 8 bases spanning the gap. CDR3 length: 13 residues. Germline CDR1 is KGHSH and CDR2 is LQKENI. CDR3 in DNA: TGTGCCAGCTCACCGGGACAAACCTACGAGCAGTACTTC. Protein product: CASSPGQTYEQYF.

The chain combines TRBV9 with TRBJ2-3, with TRBD2 identical over 8 bases. The CDR3 extends over 18 amino acids. With V trimmed by 0 bases and J by 0 bases, 9 bases remained unmatched. Germline V gene data show CDR1 as SGDLS and CDR2 as YYNGEE. As DNA, the CDR3 is TGTGCCAGCAGCGTAGGTCCCCAGCGGGAGCTGAGCACAGATACGCAGTATTTT. It yields the protein CASSVGPQRELSTDTQYF.

J is TRBJ1-3 and V is TRBV2; 7 bases match TRBD1. CDR1 is SNHLY, CDR2 FYNNEI, per germline. Trimming took 3 bases from V and 4 from J; bases not matched to a gene: 0. CDR3 length: 13 amino acids. The CDR3 here is CASSETGGNTIYF. CDR3 bases: TGTGCCAGCAGTGAGACAGGGGGAAACACCATATATTTT.

The chain is built from TRBV19 and TRBJ2-5; TRBD1 aligns across 7 bases. Trimming cost V 4 bases and J 5 bases; bases outside gene matches: 4. Germline V gives CDR1 LNHDA, CDR2 SQIVND (reference sequence). This CDR3 is 13 amino acids long. The CDR3 DNA reads as TGTGCCAGTAGTAGAAGCAGGGGGGAGACCCAGTACTTC. It specifies CASSRSRGETQYF. The full variable domain, its missing parts supplied by reference TRBV19 and TRBJ2-5, is DGGITQSPKYLFRKEGQNVTLSCEQNLNHDAMYWYRQDPGQGLRLIYYSQIVNDFQKGDIAEGYSVSREKKESFPLTVTSAQKNPTAFYLCASSRSRGETQYFGPGTRLLVL.

This chain links TRBV28 with TRBJ1-2, with 11 bases identical to TRBD1. Germline CDR1 is MDHEN and CDR2 is SYDVKM. CDR3 length: 16 amino acids. With V trimmed by 4 bases and J by 2 bases, 6 bases remained unmatched. CDR3 residues: CASSSTGQGANYGYTF. The DNA of the CDR3 is TGTGCCAGCAGTTCCACAGGACAGGGGGCGAACTATGGCTACACCTTC.

The J gene is TRBJ2-2, the V gene TRBV18; D remains unclear. The CDR3 is made up of 12 amino acids. Trimming stripped 0 bases from V and 8 bases from J, with 4 bases between. Germline CDR1 is KGHSH and CDR2 is LQKENI. CDR3 nucleotides: TGTGCCAGCTCACCACCGGGGGGGGAGCTGTTTTTT. The encoded protein is CASSPPGGELFF.

The chain carries TRBV11-1 and TRBJ2-7, with D hard to call. CDR3 size: 12 residues. Trimming shortened V by 5 bases and J by 4 bases, and 9 bases separated the two germline ends. Germline assignment: CDR1 SGHAT and CDR2 FQDESV (reference sequence). The CDR3 region has the DNA TGTGCCAGCAGCCCCGGTTTTTACGAGCAGTACTTC. Translation gives CASSPGFYEQYF.

The V call is TRBV19, the J call TRBJ2-5, with no clear D. Germline V CDR1 and CDR2: LNHDA, SQIVND (reference sequence). Trimming shortened V by 6 bases and J by 5 bases, and 7 bases separated the two germline ends. The CDR3 sequence is 11 residues long. Here the CDR3 DNA reads TGTGCCAGTAGGATCGGGGAGACCCAGTACTTC. Protein sequence: CASRIGETQYF.

The chain joins TRBV5-4 to TRBJ2-7; D is ambiguous. The CDR3 consists of 13 residues. Trimming took 0 bases from V and 4 from J, leaving 8 bases between them. Per the germline V gene, CDR1 is SGHNT and CDR2 is YYREEE (reference sequence). Here the CDR3 DNA reads TGTGCCAGCAGCTTGGGCAGCAAATACGAGCAGTACTTC. Translation: CASSLGSKYEQYF.

The chain's CDR3 is CASGTGRTGANVLTF. The CDR3 coding sequence is TGTGCCAGCGGAACAGGGAGGACTGGGGCCAACGTCCTGACTTTC. V usage is TRBV6-5 and J usage is TRBJ2-6; the D gene could be TRBD1 or TRBD2 (6 bases each). V lost 8 bases, J lost 2 bases, and 13 bases lay in between. The CDR3 sequence is 15 residues long. CDR1 and CDR2 (germline): MNHEY, SVGAGI.

Notes on this clone: The sample holds other DNA sequences that translate to the same CDR3. The CDR3 spells CASSLGGGETQYF. CDR3 coding DNA: TGCGCCAGCAGCTTGGGGGGCGGGGAGACCCAGTACTTC. The rearrangement links TRBV5-1 to TRBJ2-5; tentatively, D is TRBD1 or TRBD2 (5 bases each). The CDR3 contains 13 residues. CDR1 is SGHRS, CDR2 YFSETQ, per germline. The germline V and J ends were trimmed by 0 bases and 5 bases, with 8 bases remaining between them.

The J gene is TRBJ1-1, the V gene TRBV25-1, with a tentative D call TRBD1 (5 bases). This CDR3 spans 13 amino acids. V lost 6 bases, J lost 4 bases, and 12 bases lay in between. Germline values: CDR1 MGHDK, CDR2 SYGVNS. This CDR3 reads CASSRDGGTEAFF. CDR3 sequence (DNA): TGTGCCAGCAGCAGGGATGGGGGCACTGAAGCTTTCTTT.

This rearrangement joins TRBV4-3 to TRBJ1-5, with a weak D call TRBD1 (6 bases). V was pared by 4 bases and J by 5 bases, with 21 bases between. CDR3 length equals 17 residues. Germline V gene data show CDR1 as LGHNA and CDR2 as YSLEER. The CDR3 is CASSPYLIAGADQPQHF. The CDR3 nucleotides read TGCGCCAGCAGCCCCTACCTAATTGCGGGGGCAGATCAGCCCCAGCATTTT.

The chain combines TRBV6-5 with TRBJ1-5; D is ambiguous. V shed 0 bases and J shed 7 bases, with 7 bases lying between them. From germline, CDR1 is MNHEY and CDR2 SVGAGI. The CDR3 is made up of 13 amino acids. CDR3 protein: CASSYSMNQPQHF. CDR3 nucleotides: TGTGCCAGCAGTTACTCGATGAACCAGCCCCAGCATTTT.

The chain recombines TRBV6-6 with TRBJ2-1; 7 bases fit TRBD2. Germline V gene sequence: CDR1 MNHNY, CDR2 SVGAGI (reference sequence). V was pared by 7 bases and J by 6 bases, with 15 bases of the junction left unmatched. The CDR3 contains 16 residues. CDR3 sequence: CASTREEGLSFNEQFF. CDR3 coding DNA: TGTGCCAGCACCCGGGAGGAGGGTCTTTCGTTCAATGAGCAGTTCTTC.

The chain is built from TRBV7-9 and TRBJ2-5; D uncertain. Trimming took 7 bases from V and 0 from J, leaving 9 bases between them. There are 13 residues in the CDR3. Germline lookup yields CDR1 SEHNR and CDR2 FQNEAQ (reference sequence). CDR3 nucleotides: TGTGCCAGCACCCCCGGAAACCAAGAGACCCAGTACTTC. Its protein product is CASTPGNQETQYF.

The rearrangement uses TRBV4-3 and TRBJ1-6, with TRBD1 matching over 7 bases. This CDR3 has 15 residues. J lost 3 bases, V lost 5 bases, and 4 bases had no gene match. CDR1 and CDR2 from the germline V gene are LGHNA and YSLEER. CDR3 nucleotide sequence: TGCGCCAGCAGCAGAACAGGGGACTATAATTCACCCCTCCACTTT. The encoded protein is CASSRTGDYNSPLHF.

The chain carries TRBV7-2 and TRBJ2-4; the D is unclear. The CDR3 sequence is 16 residues long. Trimming stripped 1 base from V and 1 base from J, with 11 bases between. Germline V gene lookup returns CDR1 SGHTA and CDR2 FQGNSA. The CDR3 spells CASSLDPPGAKNIQYF. The CDR3 bases are TGTGCCAGCAGCTTAGACCCGCCCGGGGCCAAAAACATTCAGTACTTC. Based on the CDR3 plus reference TRBV7-2 and TRBJ2-4, the full variable domain is GAGVSQSPSNKVTEKGKDVELRCDPISGHTALYWYRQSLGQGLEFLIYFQGNSAPDKSGLPSDRFSAERTGGSVSTLTIQRTQQEDSAVYLCASSLDPPGAKNIQYFGAGTRLSVL.

The V call is TRBV11-2, the J call TRBJ2-3; D not certain. Germline lookup yields CDR1 SGHAT and CDR2 FQNNGV. V shed 1 base and J shed 6 bases, with 8 bases lying between them. This CDR3 contains 13 residues. The CDR3 spells CASSLVIKDTQYF. The CDR3, as DNA: TGTGCCAGCAGCTTAGTTATCAAGGATACGCAGTATTTT.

This clone ranks as large. The gene calls are TRBV6-5 and TRBJ1-2; 7 bases agree with TRBD1. Germline-derived CDR1 and CDR2 are MNHEY and SVGAGI. V shed 2 bases, J shed 2 bases, and the junction held 8 bases outside the gene matches. The CDR3 totals 16 residues. The CDR3 sequence: CASSYKTGVGNYGYTF. CDR3 nucleotides: TGTGCCAGCAGTTACAAAACAGGGGTCGGAAACTATGGCTACACCTTC.